This TCR beta chain emerged from a study of early T cells in non-severe SARS-CoV-2 infection. TCRdb reanalysed the 5' RACE reads using MiXCR and keeps one entry per CDR3 protein. The table lists around 71,000 distinct CDR3 sequences, approximately 14% of them singletons. Germline CDR1 DFQATT, CDR2 SNEGSKA (reference sequence). V lost 2 bases and J 4 bases, leaving 3 bases between the germline ends. The CDR3 extends over 10 amino acids. The genes are TRBV20-1 and TRBJ2-7; D call uncertain. The specimen was whole blood, collected at baseline. The receptor's source is an adult who was a healthcare worker with PCR-confirmed SARS-CoV-2 infection or an uninfected control (not recorded which). The CDR3 sequence is CSARQYEQYF. The CDR3 DNA sequence: TGCAGTGCTAGACAGTACGAGCAGTACTTC.